These 30 T cell receptor beta chains were sequenced from one sample in a study of breast tumors, draining lymph nodes, adjacent tissues (dated by TCRdb to 2016 to 2017). Receptor amplification or capture employed multiplex PCR. Sequencing was performed on an Illumina HiSeq 2000. TCRdb applied fastp at Q25 and MiXCR to the public reads, then kept only in-frame beta chains. For every CDR3 protein sequence, its rows merge into one entry that carries the most common genes and DNA. The sample table shows roughly 100,000 distinct CDR3 sequences, and approximately 28% are seen once. In total, the top ten clones hold approximately 5.3% of the sample. Lymph node samples came from the axillary draining lymph nodes of breast cancer patients. Sequencing was done on a sample of axillary lymph node tissue. Receptor source: a female donor with breast cancer. Some clones in this sample may be carry-over from other donors' samples.

This clonotype was recorded many times. The rearrangement links TRBV7-2 to TRBJ2-4; D remains unclear. CDR3 length: 13 amino acids. Between the trimmed V and J ends, which lost 3 bases and 6 bases, there was a span of 9 bases. Germline values: CDR1 SGHTA, CDR2 FQGNSA. DNA for the CDR3: TGTGCCAGCAGCTTCGGCGGCCGAAACATTCAGTACTTC. Translation gives CASSFGGRNIQYF.

This clonotype was seen many times. The CDR3 DNA reads TGTGCCAGCAGCGGAGGCAGGCTAGATGAAAAACTGTTTTTT. This sequence encodes CASSGGRLDEKLFF. The chain recombines TRBV9 with TRBJ1-4; D unresolved. The V end was cut by 3 bases, the J end by 6 bases, with 12 bases between. Per the germline V gene, CDR1 is SGDLS and CDR2 is YYNGEE. This CDR3 has 14 amino acids.

This clonotype has at least ten counts. This chain joins TRBV6-5 and TRBJ2-1; D possibly matches TRBD1 or TRBD2 (5 bases each). Germline V CDR1 and CDR2: MNHEY, SVGAGI. The CDR3 totals 13 residues. Trimming stripped 5 bases from V and 6 bases from J, with 11 bases between. The CDR3 reads CASSPADINEQFF. For the CDR3, the DNA is TGTGCCAGCAGTCCAGCGGACATCAATGAGCAGTTCTTC.

This clonotype was counted at least ten times. The chain uses TRBV6-6 and TRBJ1-4, with D perhaps matching TRBD1 (6 bases). This CDR3 has 17 residues. The germline gives CDR1 MNHNY, CDR2 SVGAGI (reference sequence). The germline V and J ends were trimmed by 2 bases and 2 bases, with 15 bases remaining between them. CDR3 loop: CASSYGGVGGTNEKLFF. The CDR3 DNA follows: TGTGCCAGCAGTTACGGTGGGGTAGGGGGTACTAATGAAAAACTGTTTTTT.

There are a few counts of this clonotype. The chain uses TRBV19 and TRBJ1-1, with a possible D match to TRBD1 (5 bases). The germline CDR1 and CDR2 sequences are LNHDA and SQIVND (reference sequence). This CDR3 is 13 amino acids long. Deletions cut 8 bases from V and 5 bases from J, with 15 bases between. CDR3 loop: CASAGGEWTEAFF. In DNA form, the CDR3 reads TGTGCCAGTGCGGGAGGGGAGTGGACTGAAGCTTTCTTT.

V gene TRBV4-3 combines with J gene TRBJ2-2; 7 bases are a match to TRBD2. Germline CDR1 is LGHNA and CDR2 is YSLEER. This CDR3 spans 15 amino acids. V lost 3 bases and J lost 5; bases outside the gene matches: 6. The CDR3 sequence: CASSQTLGGTGELFF. CDR3 DNA: TGCGCCAGCAGCCAGACTTTGGGGGGGACCGGGGAGCTGTTTTTT.

In this sample, this clonotype turned up many times. V usage is TRBV7-2 and J usage is TRBJ1-2; D is possibly TRBD1 (6 bases). Germline assignment: CDR1 SGHTA and CDR2 FQGNSA. V was shortened by 1 base and J by 4 bases, with 7 bases between the two germline ends. This CDR3 has 13 amino acids. Here the CDR3 DNA reads TGTGCCAGCAGCTTAGGGACAGCCTATGGCTACACCTTC. Its protein product is CASSLGTAYGYTF. The full variable domain, rest sourced from reference TRBV7-2 and TRBJ1-2, is GAGVSQSPSNKVTEKGKDVELRCDPISGHTALYWYRQSLGQGLEFLIYFQGNSAPDKSGLPSDRFSAERTGGSVSTLTIQRTQQEDSAVYLCASSLGTAYGYTFGSGTRLTVV.

This clonotype was seen repeatedly, ten times or more. The rearrangement links TRBV6-5 to TRBJ2-3; no firm D call. Trimming removed 7 bases at V and 0 bases at J, with 8 bases between. Germline-derived CDR1 and CDR2 are MNHEY and SVGAGI. There are 13 residues in the CDR3. The CDR3 loop reads CASTDSSTDTQYF. CDR3 sequence (DNA): TGTGCCAGCACGGATAGTAGCACAGATACGCAGTATTTT.

This clonotype was detected ten times or more. The chain recombines TRBV10-2 with TRBJ2-3; D unresolved. Trimming removed 8 bases at V and 2 bases at J, with 8 bases between. CDR3 size: 12 residues. Germline lookup yields CDR1 WSHSY and CDR2 SAAADI. This CDR3 reads CASVGITDTQYF. The CDR3 coding sequence is TGCGCCAGCGTAGGGATCACAGATACGCAGTATTTT.

Details on this clonotype: This may be a read error, as it is one base from a much larger clone. This chain connects TRBV5-4 to TRBJ2-3; no clear D gene. Germline CDR1 reads SGHNT; CDR2 reads YYREEE (reference sequence). Between the trimmed V and J ends, which lost 4 bases and 0 bases, there was a span of 12 bases. This CDR3 has 15 residues. The CDR3 spells CASSKDAASTDTQYF. The CDR3 nucleotides read TGTGCCAGCAGCAAGGACGCGGCTAGCACAGATACGCAGTATTTT.

This clonotype was seen just once. Germline is not matched at one junction end, which may reflect a read error. The V call is TRBV5-1, the J call TRBJ2-7; 12 nucleotides agree with TRBD2. Per germline, CDR1 SGHRS and CDR2 YFSETQ. CDR3 length equals 15 residues. DNA for the CDR3: TGTGCCAGCAGCTTTGGACTAGCGGGAAACTACGAGCAGTACTTC. Its translation is CASSFGLAGNYEQYF.

This clonotype has ten or more counts. V gene TRBV7-2 combines with J gene TRBJ2-1; 11 bases fit TRBD2. Germline V gives CDR1 SGHTA, CDR2 FQGNSA. The CDR3 consists of 19 residues. The V gene end was trimmed by 4 bases and the J gene end by 7 bases; junction bases not matched to a gene: 18. CDR3 sequence: CASSSVAGGELWTRNEQFF. The CDR3 region has the DNA TGTGCCAGCAGCTCCGTAGCGGGGGGGGAACTATGGACCAGAAATGAGCAGTTCTTC.

This clonotype was observed many times. This rearrangement joins TRBV6-1 to TRBJ1-5; D call uncertain. The CDR3 runs 15 residues. Trimming took off 2 bases at V and 0 bases at J, with 8 bases between the two ends. Germline CDR1 and CDR2: MNHNS and SASEGT. This CDR3 reads CASSEKSFSNQPQHF. Written as DNA, the CDR3 is TGTGCCAGCAGTGAAAAGAGCTTTAGCAATCAGCCCCAGCATTTT.

As to this clonotype: The junction departs from the called germline gene at one end, perhaps through a read error. The V gene is TRBV11-2, the J gene TRBJ2-7, with a weak D call TRBD1 (6 bases). The CDR3 is 13 amino acids. From germline, CDR1 is SGHAT and CDR2 FQNNGV. The CDR3: CAGSLTGFYEQYF. The CDR3, as DNA: TGTGCCGGCAGCCTAACAGGGTTCTACGAGCAGTACTTC.

The chain uses TRBV5-1 and TRBJ2-1, with 7 bases matching TRBD2. Germline V gene data show CDR1 as SGHRS and CDR2 as YFSETQ. With 4 bases clipped from V and 6 bases from J, the junction kept 16 bases outside the gene matches. The CDR3 is made up of 17 amino acids. CDR3 nucleotide sequence: TGCGCCAGCAGCCGGGGGGAGCTTTTCGGGTGCGCCAATGAGCAGTTCTTC. Its translation is CASSRGELFGCANEQFF.

This clonotype has only a few counts. The rearrangement joins TRBV7-9 to TRBJ1-1; 7 nucleotides match TRBD1. Germline trimming cut 5 bases from V and 1 base from J; bases unmatched to any gene: 7. Germline-derived CDR1 and CDR2 are SEHNR and FQNEAQ (reference sequence). The CDR3 extends over 15 amino acids. The CDR3 protein is CASSPQTGWNTEAFF. The CDR3 DNA is TGTGCCAGCAGCCCACAGACAGGGTGGAACACTGAAGCTTTCTTT.

In its sample, this clonotype was seen many times. This chain connects TRBV5-1 to TRBJ2-2; the D is unclear. Germline V gene lookup returns CDR1 SGHRS and CDR2 YFSETQ. Trimming cost V 3 bases and J 7 bases, with 13 bases left between them. This CDR3 is built from 14 residues. CDR3 in amino acids: CASSSQGSFGELFF. Written as DNA, the CDR3 is TGCGCCAGCAGCTCCCAAGGGTCTTTCGGGGAGCTGTTTTTT. The whole variable domain, filled in from reference TRBV5-1 and TRBJ2-2, reads KAGVTQTPRYLIKTRGQQVTLSCSPISGHRSVSWYQQTPGQGLQFLFEYFSETQRNKGNFPGRFSGRQFSNSRSEMNVSTLELGDSALYLCASSSQGSFGELFFGEGSRLTVL.

Notes on this clonotype: The missing conserved phenylalanine or tryptophan at the end of this CDR3 makes a read error likely. The DNA is omitted, as the CDR3 cannot be located on it reliably, and the CDR3 follows TCRdb's listing. V is TRBV19 and J is TRBJ1-5. CDR1 is LNHDA and CDR2 is SQIVND in the germline V gene (reference sequence). The CDR3 length is 10 residues, termini included. The CDR3 region is CASRAGGTWI.

This clonotype was detected many times. The junction differs from germline at one of its ends, possibly a read error. CDR3 residues: CASSHSITGNQPQHF. The CDR3 nucleotides read TGTGCCAGCAGTCACTCGATTACAGGCAATCAGCCCCAGCATTTT. This chain links TRBV6-5 with TRBJ1-5; D is unresolved. The germline V gene has CDR1 MNHEY and CDR2 SVGAGI. The CDR3 is 15 residues long.

This clonotype was detected many times. CDR3 in amino acids: CASSSNRRDTQYF. The CDR3 DNA sequence: TGTGCCAGCAGCTCCAACAGGAGAGATACGCAGTATTTT. The V call is TRBV7-2, the J call TRBJ2-3; D might be TRBD1 (5 bases). V was clipped by 4 bases and J by 5 bases, with 10 bases between them. Germline V lookup: CDR1 SGHTA, CDR2 FQGNSA. CDR3 length: 13 amino acids.

A word on this clonotype: One end of the junction is discordant with germline, which a read error may explain. This chain joins TRBV7-3 and TRBJ2-1, with 7 bases that match TRBD1. The CDR3 has 15 amino acids. CDR1 is SGHTA, CDR2 FQGTGA, per germline. Here the CDR3 DNA reads TGCGCCAGCAGCTTAAAGGGGGCTTCCTACAATGAGCAGTCCTTC. This sequence encodes CASSLKGASYNEQSF.

The table lists this clonotype with many counts. CDR3 in DNA: TGTGCCAGCAGCCCAGGGACAGGGAACCCCAATCAGCCCCAGCATTTT. It translates to CASSPGTGNPNQPQHF. The chain combines TRBV5-5 with TRBJ1-5, with 9 bases that match TRBD1. Trimming removed 4 bases from V and 3 bases from J; junction bases left unmatched: 8. Germline CDR1 is SGHKS and CDR2 is YYEKEE (reference sequence). CDR3 length: 16 amino acids.

The chain joins TRBV3-1 to TRBJ1-1, with D uncertain. This CDR3 contains 15 residues. V dropped 1 base and J dropped 2 bases, with 11 bases sitting between them. Per germline, CDR1 LGHDT and CDR2 YNNKEL (reference sequence). Here the CDR3 reads CASSQGLGSNTEAFF. CDR3 nucleotides: TGTGCCAGCAGCCAAGGGTTGGGCAGCAACACTGAAGCTTTCTTT.

This clonotype was counted at least ten times. This chain joins TRBV24-1 and TRBJ2-3; no reliable D call. This CDR3 spans 13 amino acids. Trimming stripped 5 bases from V and 1 base from J, with 6 bases between. The germline V gene has CDR1 KGHDR and CDR2 SFDVKD. This chain's CDR3 is CATSGPGTDTQYF. CDR3 nucleotide sequence: TGTGCCACCAGTGGTCCGGGCACAGATACGCAGTATTTT.

This clonotype has ten or more counts. This chain uses TRBV5-1 with TRBJ2-7, with TRBD2 matching over 10 bases. The V segment lost 0 bases and the J segment 6 bases; nucleotides outside the gene matches: 0. Germline CDR1 and CDR2: SGHRS and YFSETQ. The CDR3 is 13 amino acids. The CDR3: CASSLGLAGEQYF. CDR3 nucleotide sequence: TGCGCCAGCAGCTTGGGACTAGCGGGCGAGCAGTACTTC.

In the case of this clonotype: The CDR3 carries no conserved terminal phenylalanine or tryptophan, so it likely arises from a read error. It is unclear where the CDR3 begins or ends on the DNA, so no DNA is shown, and the CDR3 is as TCRdb lists it. The chain recombines TRBV4-2 with TRBJ1-4. The CDR3 is 9 residues long, ends included. Germline CDR1 reads LGHNA; CDR2 reads YNFKEQ. This CDR3 is CASSQEGYQ.

The sample holds many counts of this clonotype. The chain couples TRBV24-1 to TRBJ2-7; D not certain. The V gene's germline CDR1 is KGHDR and CDR2 SFDVKD. V was clipped by 3 bases and J by 5 bases, with 13 bases between them. This CDR3 contains 14 residues. CDR3 sequence reads: CATSDGGRWDEQYF. CDR3 DNA sequence: TGTGCCACCAGTGATGGCGGTAGGTGGGACGAGCAGTACTTC.

This clonotype was seen ten or more times. The chain recombines TRBV10-2 with TRBJ2-7; 11 nucleotides align to TRBD2. Germline trimming cut 3 bases from V and 4 bases from J; bases unmatched to any gene: 5. The CDR3 is made up of 15 amino acids. The germline CDR1 and CDR2 sequences are WSHSY and SAAADI. The CDR3 DNA sequence: TGCGCCAGCAGTGAAACTAGCGGGAGTTGGTACGAGCAGTACTTC. Translating it yields CASSETSGSWYEQYF.

The chain links TRBV6-2 or TRBV6-3 to TRBJ2-7; 9 positions match TRBD2. The CDR3 spans 19 residues. CDR1 is MNHEY, CDR2 SVGEGT, per germline. Trimming at V came to 0 bases and at J to 3 bases, leaving 15 bases not matched to a gene. The chain's CDR3 is CASSYSLVAGDVSYYEQYF. CDR3 nucleotide sequence: TGTGCCAGCAGTTACTCATTGGTAGCGGGAGACGTAAGTTACTACGAGCAGTACTTC.

Remarks on this clonotype: The CDR3 does not close with the conserved phenylalanine or tryptophan, likely indicating a read error. Because the CDR3's place on the DNA is in doubt, the DNA is left out and the CDR3 is given as listed by TCRdb. The V and J genes are TRBV20-1 and TRBJ1-5. Germline CDR1 DFQATT, CDR2 SNEGSKA (reference sequence). A total of 16 residues make up the CDR3, ends included. The CDR3: CSANEPGLAGENEQFY.